This TCR beta chain was recorded in a study of metastatic and nonmetastatic thyroid tumors. This clone has at least ten counts. Patients were all untreated before their thyroid surgery. Germline V CDR1 and CDR2: SGHVS, FQNEAQ. V gave up 6 bases and J gave up 6 bases, with 20 bases separating them. This CDR3 spans 15 amino acids. Under the authors' procedure: A papillary thyroid cancer distant-metastasis classifier was built from CDR3 differences across clinicopathological groups. TCRdb reanalyzed the PCR reads via MiXCR. The V and J calls, along with clone size, are taken from TCRdb and not from the paper's own processing. This table holds 4,000 to 6,000 clones, roughly 30% found once.

The chain couples TRBV7-8 to TRBJ1-2; D not resolved. The TCR was taken from a female donor with papillary thyroid cancer or a benign thyroid nodule (not recorded which). Some clones in this sample may be carry-over from other donors' samples. Sequenced input: adjacent normal tissue. DNA of the CDR3: TGTGCCAGCAGTGTTAGTAGATCCCCCACGGATGGCTACACCTTC. Protein product: CASSVSRSPTDGYTF.